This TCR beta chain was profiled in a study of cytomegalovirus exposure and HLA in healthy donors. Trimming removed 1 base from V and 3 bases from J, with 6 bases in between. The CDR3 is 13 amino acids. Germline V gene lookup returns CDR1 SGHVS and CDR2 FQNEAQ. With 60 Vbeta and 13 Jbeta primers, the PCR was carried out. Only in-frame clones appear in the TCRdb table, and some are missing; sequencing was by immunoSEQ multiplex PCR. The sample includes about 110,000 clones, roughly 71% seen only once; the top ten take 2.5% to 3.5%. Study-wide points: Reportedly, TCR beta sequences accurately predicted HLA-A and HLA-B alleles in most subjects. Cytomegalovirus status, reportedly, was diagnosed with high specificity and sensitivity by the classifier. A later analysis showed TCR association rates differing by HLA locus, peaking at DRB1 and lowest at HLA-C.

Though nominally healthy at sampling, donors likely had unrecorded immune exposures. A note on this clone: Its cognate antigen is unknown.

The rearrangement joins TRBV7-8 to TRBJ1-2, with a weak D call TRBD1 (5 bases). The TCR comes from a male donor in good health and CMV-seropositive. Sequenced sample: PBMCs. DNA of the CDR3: TGTGCCAGCAGCTTAGGACAGTACTATGGCTACACCTTC. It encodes CASSLGQYYGYTF.